This T cell receptor beta chain was captured in a study of T cells in tuberculosis. About the study: Sequenced TCRs come from CD1B-GMM tetramer-binding T cells. This South African cohort compared adolescents with or without latent tuberculosis against adults with active tuberculosis.

As concerns this clone: Antigen unknown.

Using immunoSEQ multiplex PCR, the repertoire was profiled, and TCRdb retains in-frame clones only, with some absent. The table has 20,000 to 30,000 clones, about 95% seen once. The CDR3 runs to 13 residues. The germline V gene has CDR1 SGHTA and CDR2 FQGNSA. V was pared by 5 bases and J by 6 bases, with 10 bases between. Study findings and constraints: Active tuberculosis patients had shorter CDR3-alpha; the beta difference was nonsignificant. Active tuberculosis TCR-alpha repertoires lay closer to GMM-specific TCRs than IGRA-negative controls, suggesting clonal expansion.

This TCR came from a donor between 10 and 29 years old with latent tuberculosis or without tuberculosis infection. The material sequenced was PBMCs. The chain carries TRBV7-2 and TRBJ2-2; weak D call: TRBD2 (6 bases). The CDR3 loop is CASSPGGAGELFF. The DNA for the CDR3 is TGTGCCAGCAGCCCAGGAGGGGCCGGGGAGCTGTTTTTT.